Presented here are 31 T cell receptor beta chains from one specimen sequenced in a study of cytomegalovirus exposure and HLA in healthy donors. Method: immunoSEQ multiplex PCR; TCRdb's copy keeps in-frame clones and lacks some. The data hold under 150,000 clones, with around 86% observed a single time. Sequencing was carried out using PBMCs. The receptors originated from a man aged 18 to 30 in good health and CMV-seropositive.

This chain joins TRBV9 and TRBJ1-3; 7 positions agree with TRBD1. The CDR3 spans 14 residues. In germline, CDR1 is SGDLS, CDR2 YYNGEE. Trimming took 9 bases from V and 0 from J; bases not matched to a gene: 6. CDR3 loop: CATSRDSSGNTIYF. CDR3 DNA: TGTGCCACCTCACGGGACAGCTCTGGAAACACCATATATTTT. Full variable domain (outside the CDR3, taken from reference TRBV9 and TRBJ1-3): DSGVTQTPKHLITATGQRVTLRCSPRSGDLSVYWYQQSLDQGLQFLIQYYNGEERAKGNILERFSAQQFPDLHSELNLSSLELGDSALYFCATSRDSSGNTIYFGEGSWLTVV.

The CDR3 region is CASSWAGLNTEAFF. CDR3 DNA: TGCGCCAGCAGCTGGGCAGGGCTGAACACTGAAGCTTTCTTT. The chain recombines TRBV5-1 with TRBJ1-1; tentatively, D is TRBD1 (5 bases). The CDR3 sequence is 14 residues long. V shed 3 bases and J shed 0 bases, with 9 bases lying between them. Germline V gives CDR1 SGHRS, CDR2 YFSETQ.

The chain links TRBV5-1 to TRBJ2-2; 9 positions match TRBD1. In germline, CDR1 is SGHRS, CDR2 YFSETQ. With V trimmed by 2 bases and J by 6 bases, 2 bases remained unmatched. The CDR3 sequence is 14 residues long. The CDR3 DNA reads as TGCGCCAGCAGCTTACGACAGGGGGCCGGGGAGCTGTTTTTT. It is translated as CASSLRQGAGELFF.

The V and J genes are TRBV6-5 and TRBJ1-4; D might be TRBD1 (5 bases). V gave up 8 bases and J gave up 8 bases, with 18 bases separating them. Germline lookup yields CDR1 MNHEY and CDR2 SVGAGI. This CDR3 spans 14 amino acids. This chain's CDR3 is CASHPAAGGEKLFF. The CDR3, as DNA: TGTGCCAGCCACCCGGCCGCCGGGGGGGAAAAACTGTTTTTT.

The gene calls are TRBV5-1 and TRBJ2-2; 8 nucleotides align to TRBD1. CDR3 length equals 16 residues. V lost 9 bases and J lost 3; bases outside the gene matches: 13. Germline-derived CDR1 and CDR2 are SGHRS and YFSETQ. CDR3 region: CATRIKQGVYTGELFF. CDR3 DNA: TGCGCCACCCGGATTAAACAGGGGGTCTACACCGGGGAGCTGTTTTTT.

The chain links TRBV29-1 to TRBJ2-3; D gene uncertain. The CDR3 has 16 residues. V lost 3 bases, J lost 2 bases, and 18 bases lay in between. The germline V gene has CDR1 SQVTM and CDR2 ANQGSEA. Here the CDR3 DNA reads TGCAGCGTTGAGCTCACAAGCGTACAAGACACAGATACGCAGTATTTT. It translates to CSVELTSVQDTDTQYF.

The V call is TRBV2, the J call TRBJ1-4; TRBD1 matches 7 bases. With V trimmed by 6 bases and J by 8 bases, 9 bases remained unmatched. The CDR3 spans 14 residues. Germline values: CDR1 SNHLY, CDR2 FYNNEI. The CDR3 loop is CASSPGQRQEKLFF. Here the CDR3 DNA reads TGTGCCAGCAGCCCGGGACAGCGACAGGAAAAACTGTTTTTT.

V is TRBV2 and J is TRBJ2-5; perhaps TRBD1 as D (5 bases). CDR3 length: 12 amino acids. V dropped 7 bases and J dropped 1 base, with 7 bases sitting between them. Per germline, CDR1 SNHLY and CDR2 FYNNEI. CDR3 nucleotides: TGTGCCAGCAACAGGTTCCAAGAGACCCAGTACTTC. This codes for CASNRFQETQYF. Together with reference TRBV2 and TRBJ2-5, the CDR3 gives the full variable domain: EPEVTQTPSHQVTQMGQEVILRCVPISNHLYFYWYRQILGQKVEFLVSFYNNEISEKSEIFDDQFSVERPDGSNFTLKIRSTKLEDSAMYFCASNRFQETQYFGPGTRLLVL.

In its sample, this clone was seen once. The V call is TRBV7-2, the J call TRBJ2-7; D is undetermined. Looked up from germline, CDR1 is SGHTA and CDR2 is FQGNSA. The CDR3 has 14 amino acids. V was pared by 2 bases and J by 0 bases, with 8 bases between. The CDR3 sequence: CASSLPTVSYEQYF. The CDR3 DNA reads as TGTGCCAGCAGCTTACCGACTGTCTCCTACGAGCAGTACTTC.

This chain joins TRBV30 and TRBJ1-2, with D uncertain. Germline V CDR1 and CDR2: GTSNPN, SVGIG (reference sequence). Trimming took 0 bases from V and 10 from J, leaving 12 bases between them. The CDR3 has 12 residues. This CDR3 reads CAWSVTRVVYTF. The CDR3 nucleotides are TGTGCCTGGAGTGTAACTCGGGTCGTCTACACCTTC.

V is TRBV6-6 and J is TRBJ1-2; a possible D gene is TRBD1 (6 bases). CDR1 and CDR2 from the germline V gene are MNHNY and SVGAGI (reference sequence). CDR3 size: 13 residues. V lost 4 bases and J 2 bases, leaving 8 bases between the germline ends. The CDR3 region has the DNA TGTGCCAGCAGTTCCGGACAGAACTATGGCTACACCTTC. This translates into CASSSGQNYGYTF.

This clone has just one count. The chain recombines TRBV5-1 with TRBJ2-3, with D possibly matching TRBD2 (5 bases). The CDR3 covers 14 residues. Germline assignment: CDR1 SGHRS and CDR2 YFSETQ. V shed 7 bases and J shed 0 bases, with 12 bases lying between them. DNA of the CDR3: TGCGCCAGCCGTCTCGGGATAAGCACAGATACGCAGTATTTT. Its translation: CASRLGISTDTQYF.

This clone occurred once. The gene calls are TRBV2 and TRBJ2-7, with a possible D match to TRBD1 (5 bases). This CDR3 contains 18 residues. Germline V lookup: CDR1 SNHLY, CDR2 FYNNEI. V was shortened by 4 bases and J by 3 bases, with 25 bases between the two germline ends. CDR3 loop: CASSGTHPQSATGYEQYF. The CDR3 DNA follows: TGTGCCAGCAGTGGGACCCACCCCCAAAGTGCTACAGGCTACGAGCAGTACTTC.

This chain joins TRBV5-1 and TRBJ2-3; 10 bases align to TRBD2. The germline V gene encodes CDR1 SGHRS and CDR2 YFSETQ. CDR3 length: 19 residues. The V segment lost 0 bases and the J segment 2 bases; nucleotides outside the gene matches: 12. The CDR3 protein is CASSLVASGSRLSTDTQYF. The CDR3 nucleotides read TGCGCCAGCAGCTTGGTTGCTAGCGGGAGCCGACTTTCCACAGATACGCAGTATTTT.

The chain carries TRBV18 and TRBJ1-4; D is uncertain. Between the trimmed V and J ends, which lost 2 bases and 0 bases, there was a span of 7 bases. Germline CDR1 is KGHSH and CDR2 is LQKENI. The CDR3 length is 15 residues. The chain's CDR3 is CASSPERATNEKLFF. Written as DNA, the CDR3 is TGTGCCAGCTCACCAGAGCGTGCAACTAATGAAAAACTGTTTTTT.

Of note for this clone: The same CDR3 is also encoded by other DNA sequences in this sample. The J gene is TRBJ1-2, the V gene TRBV9; 8 bases are a match to TRBD1. Germline CDR1 SGDLS, CDR2 YYNGEE. The CDR3 is 15 amino acids. The ends lost 0 bases at V and 2 bases at J; junction bases unmatched: 3. The CDR3 bases are TGTGCCAGCAGCGTAGGGCAGGGGGCGAACTATGGCTACACCTTC. This encodes CASSVGQGANYGYTF. The full variable domain, in which reference TRBV9 and TRBJ1-2 provide the parts outside the CDR3, is DSGVTQTPKHLITATGQRVTLRCSPRSGDLSVYWYQQSLDQGLQFLIQYYNGEERAKGNILERFSAQQFPDLHSELNLSSLELGDSALYFCASSVGQGANYGYTFGSGTRLTVV.

The chain combines TRBV19 with TRBJ1-6; possibly TRBD1 for D (5 bases). This CDR3 contains 14 residues. With 7 bases removed from V and 8 bases from J, the gap between germline ends came to 15 bases. CDR1 and CDR2 from the germline V gene are LNHDA and SQIVND (reference sequence). The CDR3 DNA sequence: TGTGCCAGTAATCTAGGGGACTTCGATTCACCCCTCCACTTT. This encodes CASNLGDFDSPLHF.

This clone occurred once. The chain has TRBV7-8 and TRBJ1-2, with D unresolved. Per germline, CDR1 SGHVS and CDR2 FQNEAQ. The V end was cut by 10 bases, the J end by 0 bases, with 21 bases between. The CDR3 loop spans 16 amino acids. CDR3 in amino acids: CATTLDLRPTNYGYTF. CDR3 DNA sequence: TGTGCCACTACCCTCGACTTAAGGCCGACTAACTATGGCTACACCTTC.

CDR3 region: CASSSTAGPYEQYF. The CDR3 bases are TGTGCCAGCAGCTCAACAGCGGGACCCTACGAGCAGTACTTC. V and J are TRBV11-2 and TRBJ2-7; 7 positions match TRBD2. Germline V gives CDR1 SGHAT, CDR2 FQNNGV. CDR3 length equals 14 residues. Trimming removed 4 bases from V and 2 bases from J; junction bases left unmatched: 5.

V is TRBV5-4 and J is TRBJ1-3; D gene unclear. This CDR3 region has 13 residues. The V end lost 6 bases, the J end lost 1 base, and 8 bases lay between the germline ends. The germline CDR1 and CDR2 sequences are SGHNT and YYREEE (reference sequence). DNA for the CDR3: TGTGCCAGCACGAAGAGTTCTGGAAACACCATATATTTT. Translated: CASTKSSGNTIYF. Looking up the rest from reference TRBV5-4 and TRBJ1-3 gives the full variable domain: ETGVTQSPTHLIKTRGQQVTLRCSSQSGHNTVSWYQQALGQGPQFIFQYYREEENGRGNFPPRFSGLQFPNYSSELNVNALELDDSALYLCASTKSSGNTIYFGEGSWLTVV.

This chain uses TRBV27 with TRBJ2-3, with a tentative D call TRBD2 (5 bases). Germline CDR1 and CDR2: MNHEY and SMNVEV (reference sequence). The CDR3 loop spans 19 amino acids. Trimming stripped 5 bases from V and 0 bases from J, with 24 bases between. The CDR3 loop is CASSPKGPLPTISTDTQYF. For the CDR3, the DNA is TGTGCCAGCAGTCCAAAGGGTCCCCTCCCGACTATTAGCACAGATACGCAGTATTTT.

This chain connects TRBV5-4 to TRBJ2-7, with TRBD1 as a possible D gene (5 bases). V gave up 1 base and J gave up 4 bases, with 18 bases separating them. CDR3 length equals 16 residues. In germline, CDR1 is SGHNT, CDR2 YYREEE (reference sequence). The CDR3 reads CASSLFWTKRPYEQYF. The CDR3 DNA is TGTGCCAGCAGCTTGTTTTGGACAAAAAGACCGTACGAGCAGTACTTC. The full variable domain, rest sourced from reference TRBV5-4 and TRBJ2-7, is ETGVTQSPTHLIKTRGQQVTLRCSSQSGHNTVSWYQQALGQGPQFIFQYYREEENGRGNFPPRFSGLQFPNYSSELNVNALELDDSALYLCASSLFWTKRPYEQYFGPGTRLTVT.

The chain has TRBV9 and TRBJ1-2; D unresolved. The V end lost 3 bases, the J end lost 8 bases, and 11 bases lay between the germline ends. This CDR3 has 12 amino acids. The germline V gene has CDR1 SGDLS and CDR2 YYNGEE. CDR3 residues: CASSGNIQGYTF. CDR3 nucleotide sequence: TGTGCCAGCAGCGGTAATATCCAGGGCTACACCTTC. Based on the CDR3 plus reference TRBV9 and TRBJ1-2, the full variable domain is DSGVTQTPKHLITATGQRVTLRCSPRSGDLSVYWYQQSLDQGLQFLIQYYNGEERAKGNILERFSAQQFPDLHSELNLSSLELGDSALYFCASSGNIQGYTFGSGTRLTVV.

This clone has only a few counts. The chain links TRBV6-5 to TRBJ2-7, with 11 bases fitting TRBD2. CDR3 length: 14 amino acids. From germline, CDR1 is MNHEY and CDR2 SVGAGI. V gave up 8 bases and J gave up 6 bases; unmatched junction bases: 9. The CDR3 DNA reads as TGTGCCAGCGGTTTAGCGGGAGGGCCGGTCGAGCAGTACTTC. Protein sequence: CASGLAGGPVEQYF.

V gene TRBV5-1 combines with J gene TRBJ2-1; 10 bases match TRBD2. With V trimmed by 0 bases and J by 9 bases, 15 bases remained unmatched. The CDR3 is made up of 18 amino acids. Germline V CDR1 and CDR2: SGHRS, YFSETQ. The CDR3 protein is CASSLVPRSAGGPGEQFF. For the CDR3, the DNA is TGCGCCAGCAGCTTGGTCCCCCGTTCAGCGGGGGGGCCAGGTGAGCAGTTCTTC.

The V and J genes are TRBV5-1 and TRBJ2-2; D is perhaps TRBD2 (6 bases). This CDR3 has 15 residues. The ends were cut back, 4 bases at V and 7 bases at J, with 17 bases in the middle. Germline V gene sequence: CDR1 SGHRS, CDR2 YFSETQ. The CDR3 is CASSPDYLTRGELFF. CDR3 bases: TGCGCCAGCAGCCCGGACTATTTAACCCGCGGGGAGCTGTTTTTT.

V is TRBV19 and J is TRBJ2-2; possible D gene TRBD2, 6 bases. The CDR3 is 15 residues long. V was trimmed by 3 bases and J by 6 bases, leaving 14 bases between them. Germline CDR1 reads LNHDA; CDR2 reads SQIVND (reference sequence). CDR3 nucleotides: TGTGCCAGTAGTATTAAATTGCGGGACCCCGGGGAGCTGTTTTTT. Protein product: CASSIKLRDPGELFF.

The genes are TRBV2 and TRBJ1-6; 8 bases are shared with TRBD1. The CDR3 length is 18 residues. J was trimmed by 10 bases and V by 8 bases; bases with no gene match: 22. Germline values: CDR1 SNHLY, CDR2 FYNNEI. The CDR3 DNA follows: TGTGCCAGCGCTCAACGTGTTACAGGGGGAGATAGGAGGTCACCCCTCCACTTT. Its translation is CASAQRVTGGDRRSPLHF. Using reference TRBV2 and TRBJ1-6 for the parts outside the CDR3, the full variable domain is EPEVTQTPSHQVTQMGQEVILRCVPISNHLYFYWYRQILGQKVEFLVSFYNNEISEKSEIFDDQFSVERPDGSNFTLKIRSTKLEDSAMYFCASAQRVTGGDRRSPLHFGNGTRLTVT.

This clone was counted once. The chain has TRBV11-1 and TRBJ2-7, with 7 bases lining up with TRBD2. Trimming took 5 bases from V and 6 from J; bases not matched to a gene: 4. CDR1 SGHAT and CDR2 FQDESV come from the germline V gene (reference sequence). This CDR3 is built from 12 residues. CDR3 DNA: TGTGCCAGCAGCCGGACTAGTCTCGAGCAGTACTTC. Protein product: CASSRTSLEQYF.

This clone was recorded once. The chain uses TRBV18 and TRBJ2-3, with 14 bases identical to TRBD2. In germline, CDR1 is KGHSH, CDR2 LQKENI. The CDR3 is 16 residues long. V trimming: 2 bases; J trimming: 3 bases; junction bases outside the gene matches: 1. The CDR3 DNA reads TGTGCCAGCTCACCAGGACTAGCGGGGGGAACAGATACGCAGTATTTT. It specifies CASSPGLAGGTDTQYF.

The chain recombines TRBV6-5 with TRBJ2-7, with D perhaps TRBD2 (5 bases). Germline CDR1 is MNHEY and CDR2 is SVGAGI. V gave up 5 bases and J gave up 0 bases, with 14 bases separating them. CDR3 length: 15 residues. CDR3 residues: CASSKRALNSYEQYF. The CDR3 DNA is TGTGCCAGCAGTAAGAGGGCCCTCAACTCCTACGAGCAGTACTTC.